This T cell receptor (beta chain) came from a study of OX40 agonist ivuxolimab in advanced cancers. For the wider study: The costimulatory receptor OX40 (CD134) was targeted by ivuxolimab, a fully human IgG2 agonistic monoclonal antibody. Intravenous ivuxolimab was administered to patients every 2 weeks at six dose levels: 0.01, 0.1, 0.3, 1.5, 3 and 10 mg/kg. Among the roughly 54 dose-escalation patients, about 20 had hepatocellular carcinoma, around 15 melanoma, 9 renal cell carcinoma and 9 head and neck cancer. A male proportion of roughly 80% and a mean age of approximately 61 years, ranging from roughly 20 to 80, were recorded for the dose-escalation cohort. Prior anti-PD-1, anti-PD-L1 or anti-CTLA-4 therapy was permitted, and 40% to 50% of dose-escalation patients had received checkpoint inhibitors. Three dose-escalation patients achieved partial responses, one with hepatocellular carcinoma and two with cutaneous melanoma. The point of sequencing TCRbeta in the periphery was to test whether ivuxolimab changed TCR sequence diversity and drove clonal T-cell expansion. The paper reports the monotherapy dose-escalation portion (N ≈ 50 patients) of the phase I ivuxolimab trial.

Beyond this particular receptor, the publication reports: After ivuxolimab, CD8+ T cells had more expanded clones than CD4+ T cells on average. At doses of 0.1 to 3.0 mg/kg, clonal expansion of both CD4+ and CD8+ blood T cells was observed from baseline to week 6. Low levels of normalized T-cell clonal expansion were also seen in some patients who did not respond. Which antigens the clonally expanded peripheral T cells were specific for was not determined. Partial responders in the 0.1-3.0 mg/kg groups had among the lowest normalized peripheral clonal expansion, especially among CD8+ T cells.

As encoded in the germline V gene, CDR1 is SQVTM while CDR2 is ANQGSEA. Cut back by 8 bases and 2 bases, the V and J ends lie 17 bases apart. From its cysteine to its phenylalanine, the CDR3 spans 14 amino acids. Kept here is only the CDR3 DNA, which spans 42 bases and is read in frame from base 1. For sequencing of the TCRbeta CDR3 region, genomic DNA was extracted from the sorted cells. The immunoSEQ Assay was used for sequencing of TCRbeta CDR3 regions. The table was pulled from immuneACCESS by TCRdb, which kept in-frame rearrangements only. Such tables lose some clones; where checked, under half of the loss comes from unresolved V genes, and the rest has no known cause. The sample includes approximately 84,000 clones, with around nine tenths observed a single time. Clones ranked in the top ten supply 0.4% to 0.55% of the sample. Note on this clone: What this receptor recognizes is not known. No clone much larger than this one lies a single base away; base qualities are absent.

Patients with a history of autoimmune disease or receiving systemic immunosuppression were excluded from the trial. Peripheral blood for TCR sequencing was collected from all dose cohorts at baseline, on cycle 4 day 1, and on cycle 7 day 1. Samples came from an open-label, multicenter, first-in-human phase I dose-escalation trial of ivuxolimab. Adults with locally advanced or metastatic head and neck squamous cell, hepatocellular, melanoma or renal cell carcinoma were enrolled in the trial. Before TCR sequencing, CD4+ T cells and CD8+ T cells from peripheral blood were sorted into separate populations.

The clonotype originates from an adult with an advanced solid tumor such as melanoma, head and neck, liver or kidney cancer. The sample consisted of CD4+ or CD8+ T cells sorted from blood, taken in a trial of the OX40 agonist ivuxolimab. This chain joins TRBV29-1 to TRBJ2-3; TRBD2 is possibly the D segment (6 matching bases). The CDR3 amino acid sequence is: CSPWGGGVTDTQYF. The nucleotides are TGCAGCCCATGGGGAGGTGGGGTCACAGATACGCAGTATTTT.